This T cell receptor beta chain is from a study of blood T cell repertoires in COVID-19. Study-level information: T cells, B-cell-depleted T cells, or PBMCs provided the cDNA or gDNA that served as material.

The table came from immunoSEQ multiplex PCR; TCRdb's copy has only in-frame clones and leaves some out. The data contain about 170,000 clones, about 86% of them seen just once; the ten biggest clones take up roughly 9.7%. With 0 bases removed from V and 5 bases from J, the gap between germline ends came to 14 bases. The CDR3 covers 15 residues. Germline V gives CDR1 SGDLS, CDR2 YYNGEE. Those enrolled in Seattle joined during active infection and were followed longitudinally afterward. The rearrangement joins TRBV9 to TRBJ1-1; perhaps TRBD1 as D (6 bases). The TCR sequence derives from a woman aged 55-75 years with COVID-19, enrolled during active disease. The sequenced sample was peripheral blood. CDR3 amino acids: CASSVATGGPTEAFF. The CDR3 DNA is TGTGCCAGCAGCGTAGCTACGGGGGGGCCGACTGAAGCTTTCTTT.